Listed below are T cell receptor beta chains from one sample, sequenced in a study of cytomegalovirus exposure and HLA in healthy donors. Clones were read by immunoSEQ multiplex PCR, and TCRdb kept only the in-frame ones, dropping some. Among some 83,000 clones, approximately 94% were seen once, and the ten largest hold about 3.6%. Sequences were obtained from PBMCs. The origin of the receptors is a woman younger than 35 in good health and CMV-seropositive. Both conserved end residues are part of each CDR3.

v_call	j_call	cdr3_aa
TRBV7-8	TRBJ2-5	CASSLDRETQYF
TRBV27	TRBJ2-1	CASSLWTGGISNEQFF
TRBV27	TRBJ2-1	CASSSLAGDTNEQFF
TRBV2	TRBJ2-2	CASSVKFRASNTGELFF
TRBV4-3	TRBJ2-3	CASSHSSERGDTQYF
TRBV11-3	TRBJ2-1	CASSPGTSGSYNEQFF
TRBV7-9	TRBJ1-1	CASSLRTGSGTEAFF
TRBV5-5	TRBJ2-7	CASSLVTSGRGGTYEQYF
TRBV28	TRBJ2-7	CASSPYRDSSYEQYF
TRBV11-2	TRBJ2-3	CASSLKQGFNTDTQYF
TRBV5-1	TRBJ2-5	CASSFRAKETQYF
TRBV6-1	TRBJ1-4	CASSELDRGGGEKLFF
TRBV7-3	TRBJ2-1	CASSQGQGQYNEQFF
TRBV5-1	TRBJ2-4	CASSLGLAGDIQYF
TRBV11-2	TRBJ2-7	CASSFTGGYEQYF
TRBV10-3	TRBJ2-5	CAISESRRVPQETQYF
TRBV6-5	TRBJ1-2	CASSYRQGAGGYTF
TRBV5-5	TRBJ2-7	CASSVGRGATSYEQYF
TRBV28	TRBJ2-3	CASSDRTFTDTQYF
TRBV7-2	TRBJ1-4	CASSPWARQGSEKLFF
TRBV5-4	TRBJ1-2	CASSPLRDYGYTF
TRBV6-1	TRBJ2-1	CASSEISGGREQFF
TRBV29-1	TRBJ1-1	CSPENSGGAFF
TRBV5-4	TRBJ1-2	CASSLGGQSNYGYTF
TRBV28	TRBJ2-5	CASKEAGARQETQYF
TRBV5-1	TRBJ1-1	CASRWLGPNTEAFF
TRBV7-9	TRBJ1-2	CASSFRNYGYTF
TRBV5-4	TRBJ2-4	CASSLTGTGDIQYF
TRBV29-1	TRBJ1-1	CSVETRQVQNTEAFF
TRBV27	TRBJ2-3	CASSPRTGRADTQYF
TRBV5-1	TRBJ1-1	CASSGTTQGTEAFF
TRBV29-1	TRBJ2-5	CSVTPTSHVEGRTHQETQYF
TRBV30	TRBJ2-1	CAWSVRPAGGILNEQFF
TRBV4-2	TRBJ2-1	CASSQERGLAGGVSYNEQFF
TRBV18	TRBJ1-4	CASSADRGREKLFF
TRBV4-2	TRBJ1-2	CASSPDAENPGYTF
TRBV5-4	TRBJ2-7	CASSLGRTTTREQYF
TRBV5-4	TRBJ1-4	CASSTDRGSTNEKLFF
TRBV12-1	TRBJ2-3	CASGTGLGTDTQYF
TRBV4-1	TRBJ2-3	CASSQALALAGSTDTQYF
TRBV27	TRBJ1-4	CASSLSGQGAFREKLFF
TRBV14	TRBJ2-2	CASSRGGSGGMRGNTGELFF
TRBV4-3	TRBJ1-1	CASSQDRGGRTEAFF
TRBV19	TRBJ2-3	CASSSSTSGVRDTQYF
TRBV25-1	TRBJ2-1	CASRRGTTYNEQFF
TRBV7-2	TRBJ2-7	CASSLASFSYEQYF
TRBV5-1	TRBJ1-4	CASSLAGDVKTNEKLFF
TRBV18	TRBJ1-5	CASSPFGRGEQPQHF
TRBV2	TRBJ2-7	CASRAGEYEQYF
TRBV27	TRBJ1-6	CASSFSGRGNSPLHF
TRBV28	TRBJ1-5	CASSFREYPQHF
TRBV11-2	TRBJ1-2	CASSSGGVYGYTF
TRBV7-9	TRBJ1-1	CASSDRGKNTEAFF
TRBV19	TRBJ1-2	CASSWALGDKYGYTF
TRBV6-5	TRBJ2-7	CASSYGQASYEQYF
TRBV5-4	TRBJ1-1	CASSYRDQWTEAFF
TRBV5-8	TRBJ1-2	CASSLLRTAFRGDGYTF
TRBV7-2	TRBJ1-2	CASSLQGDRVDGYTF
TRBV7-9	TRBJ1-1	CASSLEGQVSTEAFF
TRBV28	TRBJ2-6	CASRSFLSSGANVLTF